These 24 T cell receptor beta chains originate from one sample sequenced in a study of blood T cell repertoires in COVID-19. Measured with immunoSEQ multiplex PCR; TCRdb has only the in-frame clones, and not every one. The sample carries more than 110,000 clones, approximately 90% recorded once. The sequencing input was PBMCs or T cells enriched from blood (not recorded which). The source of these receptors is a man aged 45-60 years who had recovered from COVID-19.

The chain employs TRBV27 and TRBJ1-1; D gene uncertain. Trimming took off 1 base at V and 2 bases at J, with 5 bases between the two ends. This CDR3 is 13 amino acids long. The V gene's germline CDR1 is MNHEY and CDR2 SMNVEV (reference sequence). In DNA form, the CDR3 reads TGTGCCAGCAGTTTATTCCCTAACACTGAAGCTTTCTTT. Its protein is CASSLFPNTEAFF.

This clone was detected a few times. The rearrangement links TRBV3-1 (or the pseudogene TRBV3-2) to TRBJ2-2; tentatively, D is TRBD1 (5 bases). The CDR3 length is 13 residues. The germline V gene has CDR1 LGHDT and CDR2 YNNKEL (reference sequence). V was clipped by 6 bases and J by 4 bases, with 9 bases between them. This CDR3 is CASRPTGTGELFF. The CDR3 nucleotides read TGTGCCAGCAGGCCTACAGGCACCGGGGAGCTGTTTTTT.

This clone was observed a few times. The chain has TRBV4-1 and TRBJ1-5; D might be TRBD1 (5 bases). Germline CDR1 and CDR2: MGHRA and YSYEKL. Trimming left V 3 bases short and J 7 bases short, with 19 bases between. The CDR3 runs 16 residues. The CDR3 loop reads CASSQQWQGLQQPQHF. CDR3 bases: TGCGCCAGCAGCCAGCAGTGGCAGGGACTACAGCAGCCCCAGCATTTT.

This sequence joins TRBV27 and TRBJ2-2; 7 bases match TRBD2. The CDR3 has 16 residues. Looked up from germline, CDR1 is MNHEY and CDR2 is SMNVEV (reference sequence). The J segment lost 4 bases and the V segment lost 5 bases, leaving 10 bases of the junction unmatched. As DNA, the CDR3 is TGTGCCAGCAGTGTCGACGGGAGGACCCGCACCGGGGAGCTGTTTTTT. It translates to CASSVDGRTRTGELFF.

V usage is TRBV19 and J usage is TRBJ1-3; D is perhaps TRBD1 (6 bases). Trimming cost V 5 bases and J 0 bases, with 11 bases left between them. The CDR3 is made up of 15 amino acids. The germline V gene encodes CDR1 LNHDA and CDR2 SQIVND (reference sequence). DNA for the CDR3: TGTGCCAGTAGTCCCTGGGGGCACTCTGGAAACACCATATATTTT. Its translation: CASSPWGHSGNTIYF.

This chain links TRBV9 with TRBJ2-7; D perhaps matches TRBD1 (5 bases). Germline V CDR1 and CDR2: SGDLS, YYNGEE. Trimming shortened V by 4 bases and J by 5 bases, and 16 bases separated the two germline ends. The CDR3 loop spans 14 amino acids. The CDR3 bases are TGTGCCAGCAGCCCCCGCCCGACAGAGGACGAGCAGTACTTC. This codes for CASSPRPTEDEQYF.

The rearrangement joins TRBV7-6 to TRBJ2-1, with D perhaps matching TRBD2 (6 bases). Germline loops: CDR1 SGHVS, CDR2 FNYEAQ. Between the trimmed V and J ends, which lost 3 bases and 0 bases, there was a span of 12 bases. The CDR3 contains 16 residues. The CDR3 bases are TGTGCCAGCAGCTTTAGCCCGGGAGCCTCCTACAATGAGCAGTTCTTC. Translation gives CASSFSPGASYNEQFF.

The genes are TRBV4-3 and TRBJ2-1; tentative D call: TRBD2 (5 bases). The CDR3 totals 15 residues. The V end was cut by 0 bases, the J end by 8 bases, with 14 bases between. The germline V gene encodes CDR1 LGHNA and CDR2 YSLEER. The CDR3 nucleotides read TGCGCCAGCAGCCAAGAGATTTCGTCGGGATATGAGCAGTTCTTC. Amino acids: CASSQEISSGYEQFF.

This chain uses TRBV24-1 with TRBJ2-5, with 8 bases fitting TRBD1. CDR3 length equals 14 residues. Per the germline V gene, CDR1 is KGHDR and CDR2 is SFDVKD. J lost 1 base, V lost 6 bases, and 3 bases had no gene match. The CDR3 DNA follows: TGTGCCACCAGTCGGGACAGGATCCAAGAGACCCAGTACTTC. Its translation is CATSRDRIQETQYF.

CDR3 region: CASRPQGGAPLHF. In nucleotides, the CDR3 is TGTGCCAGCAGGCCACAGGGGGGAGCACCCCTCCACTTT. The V call is TRBV28, the J call TRBJ1-6; 8 bases align to TRBD1. Germline V CDR1 and CDR2: MDHEN, SYDVKM. The CDR3 has 13 residues. The J segment lost 11 bases and the V segment lost 6 bases, leaving 6 bases of the junction unmatched.

This chain links TRBV5-1 with TRBJ1-5; 12 positions match TRBD1. Trimming took 0 bases from V and 6 from J; bases not matched to a gene: 4. CDR3 length: 16 residues. The germline CDR1 and CDR2 sequences are SGHRS and YFSETQ. The CDR3 region has the DNA TGCGCCAGCAGCTTGGCCGGGACAGGGGGCGGTCAGCCCCAGCATTTT. Translated: CASSLAGTGGGQPQHF.

The chain combines TRBV7-3 with TRBJ2-7, with D possibly being TRBD2 (5 bases). The ends were cut back, 5 bases at V and 6 bases at J, with 20 bases in the middle. This CDR3 comprises 15 residues. CDR1 is SGHTA and CDR2 is FQGTGA in the germline V gene. CDR3: CASSPPPGLVGEQYV. CDR3 sequence (DNA): TGTGCCAGCAGCCCGCCCCCGGGGTTGGTAGGCGAGCAGTACGTC.

This clone came up a few times. The chain couples TRBV27 to TRBJ2-5; a weak D match, TRBD1 (6 bases). This CDR3 spans 14 amino acids. Deletions cut 4 bases from V and 3 bases from J, with 12 bases between. CDR1 is MNHEY and CDR2 is SMNVEV in the germline V gene (reference sequence). CDR3 residues: CASSSHSGEETQYF. CDR3 DNA: TGTGCCAGCAGTTCCCATTCAGGGGAAGAGACCCAGTACTTC.

The chain uses TRBV7-2 and TRBJ1-6; TRBD1 might be the D (6 bases). The V end was cut by 5 bases, the J end by 5 bases, with 13 bases between. The CDR3 is 15 amino acids. Germline V CDR1 and CDR2: SGHTA, FQGNSA. CDR3 sequence: CASSARQADNSPLHF. Written as DNA, the CDR3 is TGTGCCAGCAGCGCCCGACAGGCAGATAATTCACCCCTCCACTTT.

CDR3: CASSPTGPGAYGYTF. The CDR3 coding sequence is TGTGCCAGCAGCCCGACAGGCCCCGGGGCCTATGGCTACACCTTC. The genes are TRBV7-3 and TRBJ1-2; TRBD1 might be the D (6 bases). Per germline, CDR1 SGHTA and CDR2 FQGTGA. The CDR3 runs 15 residues. V was clipped by 5 bases and J by 4 bases, with 17 bases between them. Combining the CDR3 with reference TRBV7-3 and TRBJ1-2 gives the whole variable domain GAGVSQTPSNKVTEKGKYVELRCDPISGHTALYWYRQSLGQGPEFLIYFQGTGAADDSGLPNDRFFAVRPEGSVSTLKIQRTERGDSAVYLCASSPTGPGAYGYTFGSGTRLTVV.

The count of this clone is one. The V call is TRBV24-1, the J call TRBJ2-1, with 9 bases aligning to TRBD1. CDR1 and CDR2 from the germline V gene are KGHDR and SFDVKD. The CDR3 loop spans 17 amino acids. V lost 2 bases, J lost 5 bases, and 9 bases stayed unmatched. In DNA, the CDR3 is TGTGCCACCAGTGATTCACCGGGACAGGGACCCCACAATGAGCAGTTCTTC. Its translation is CATSDSPGQGPHNEQFF.

On this clone: Other DNA sequences of this sample code for an identical CDR3. DNA for the CDR3: TGTGCCAGCAGCACGCAGGGAAATCAGCCCCAGCATTTT. This gives the protein CASSTQGNQPQHF. This chain uses TRBV7-9 with TRBJ1-5; D is perhaps TRBD1 (5 bases). CDR1 and CDR2 from the germline V gene are SEHNR and FQNEAQ (reference sequence). The CDR3 is 13 residues long. Trimming removed 5 bases from V and 4 bases from J, with 9 bases in between. Looking up the rest from reference TRBV7-9 and TRBJ1-5 gives the full variable domain: DTGVSQNPRHKITKRGQNVTFRCDPISEHNRLYWYRQTLGQGPEFLTYFQNEAQLEKSRLLSDRFSAERPKGSFSTLEIQRTEQGDSAMYLCASSTQGNQPQHFGDGTRLSIL.

This clone was recorded a few times. The V and J genes are TRBV2 and TRBJ1-1; D might be TRBD1 (5 bases). The germline V and J ends were trimmed by 7 bases and 1 base, with 10 bases remaining between them. The CDR3 totals 13 residues. CDR1 and CDR2 from the germline V gene are SNHLY and FYNNEI. The CDR3 sequence is CASILDRNTEAFF. DNA of the CDR3: TGTGCCAGCATTCTTGACAGGAACACTGAAGCTTTCTTT.

The chain has TRBV18 and TRBJ1-5; possible D gene TRBD1, 6 bases. Trimming stripped 5 bases from V and 1 base from J, with 12 bases between. The CDR3 has 15 residues. CDR1 is KGHSH and CDR2 is LQKENI in the germline V gene. The CDR3 here is CASSSGQRSNQPQHF. The CDR3 coding sequence is TGTGCCAGCTCATCCGGACAGAGGAGCAATCAGCCCCAGCATTTT.

This clone appeared once. The CDR3 DNA reads TGTGCCAGCAGCCAACAGGAGTATGGCTACACCTTC. It encodes CASSQQEYGYTF. The V and J genes are TRBV2 and TRBJ1-2, with TRBD1 as a possible D gene (5 bases). The germline V gene encodes CDR1 SNHLY and CDR2 FYNNEI. The V gene lost 6 bases and the J gene lost 5 bases, with 10 bases spanning the gap. The CDR3 spans 12 residues.

DNA for the CDR3: TGTGCCAGCAGACAGGGACAGGGTGAGCAGTTCTTC. It yields the protein CASRQGQGEQFF. The V gene is TRBV6-4, the J gene TRBJ2-1, with 9 bases fitting TRBD1. Germline CDR1 is MRHNA and CDR2 is SNTAGT. The V gene end was trimmed by 6 bases and the J gene end by 9 bases; junction bases not matched to a gene: 3. The CDR3 length is 12 residues.

This chain links TRBV28 with TRBJ2-7; perhaps TRBD2 as D (6 bases). This CDR3 comprises 15 residues. Per germline, CDR1 MDHEN and CDR2 SYDVKM. Trimming left V 5 bases short and J 8 bases short, with 22 bases between. For the CDR3, the DNA is TGTGCCAGCAGTCCCTCTGGAGGGCAGTATGGGAAGCAGTACTTC. It translates to CASSPSGGQYGKQYF.

This chain joins TRBV28 and TRBJ1-2; a possible D gene is TRBD1 (5 bases). The CDR3 runs 14 residues. Germline CDR1 MDHEN, CDR2 SYDVKM. V was shortened by 3 bases and J by 5 bases, with 13 bases between the two germline ends. The CDR3, as DNA: TGTGCCAGCAGTTTGGGGCAGGGTACGTATGGCTACACCTTC. Protein sequence: CASSLGQGTYGYTF.

The genes are TRBV19 and TRBJ1-2; maybe TRBD1 (5 bases). Germline assignment: CDR1 LNHDA and CDR2 SQIVND (reference sequence). This CDR3 region has 15 residues. Trimming stripped 3 bases from V and 4 bases from J, with 15 bases between. The CDR3 nucleotides read TGTGCCAGTAGTATGCTGGACAAGCAAGTCTATGGCTACACCTTC. Translated, it gives CASSMLDKQVYGYTF.